This TCR beta chain stems from a study of blood T cell repertoires in COVID-19. Method: immunoSEQ multiplex PCR; TCRdb's copy keeps in-frame clones and lacks some. The top ten hold about 2.7% of the sample, which has 290,000 or so clones, roughly 86% seen once. The CDR3 runs to 14 residues. Trimming stripped 6 bases from V and 8 bases from J, with 19 bases between. The V gene's germline CDR1 is MDHEN and CDR2 SYDVKM. The clonotype originates from a woman aged 18-29 years who had recovered from COVID-19. This chain connects TRBV28 to TRBJ1-2; D unresolved. Sequencing was carried out using PBMCs or T cells enriched from blood (not recorded which). DNA for the CDR3: TGTGCCAGCAGCCTGAATTGGGTTGCGGGCGGCTACACCTTC. This translates into CASSLNWVAGGYTF.